This TCR beta chain was identified in a study of early T cells in non-severe SARS-CoV-2 infection. The TCR library protocol attached unique molecular identifiers to the individual cDNA molecules. TCRdb reprocessed the 5' RACE reads via MiXCR and lists one record per CDR3 protein. The table lists about 97,000 distinct CDR3 sequences, more than 9.5% of them singletons, with approximately 4.7% in the top ten. The TCR sequence derives from an adult who was a healthcare worker with PCR-confirmed SARS-CoV-2 infection or an uninfected control (not recorded which). Sequenced material: whole blood, taken at baseline.

The CDR3 region is CASSSPGPKNEQFF. CDR3 DNA: TGTGCCAGCAGCTCCCCGGGACCTAAAAATGAGCAGTTCTTC. J is TRBJ2-1 and V is TRBV11-2; possibly TRBD1 or TRBD2 for D (5 bases each). Trimming removed 4 bases from V and 7 bases from J, with 14 bases in between. CDR1 SGHAT and CDR2 FQNNGV come from the germline V gene. The CDR3 extends over 14 amino acids.